This T cell receptor (beta chain) was sequenced during a study of blood T cell repertoires in COVID-19. The study recruited people aged roughly 18 to 95 years across roughly 25 US areas. Clinical history as reported by participants underpinned cohort assignment. The CDR3 runs to 13 residues. Looked up from germline, CDR1 is KGHSH and CDR2 is LQKENI. The ends lost 6 bases at V and 4 bases at J; junction bases unmatched: 4. Repertoires were generated with immunoSEQ multiplex PCR, while TCRdb's copy carries only in-frame clones and drops some. The sample has 200,000 to 250,000 clones; 86% are singletons.

Sequences were obtained from PBMCs or T cells enriched from blood (not recorded which). The sequence was obtained from a woman between 45 and 65 years old in a cohort exposed to, infected with or recovered from COVID-19 (not recorded which). The chain combines TRBV18 with TRBJ2-5; TRBD1 matches at 8 bases. The CDR3 DNA is TGTGCCAGCTCCCGAACAGGGGGAGAGACCCAGTACTTC. This sequence encodes CASSRTGGETQYF.